The present T cell receptor (beta chain) was sequenced within a study of blood T cell repertoires in COVID-19. Background on the study: From the United States, Italy and Spain came samples of acute and convalescent COVID-19. PBMCs, B-cell-depleted T cells, or T cells were the source of the cDNA or gDNA that made up the material.

Germline-derived CDR1 and CDR2 are SNHLY and FYNNEI. The CDR3 covers 15 residues. V lost 8 bases to trimming and J lost 7 bases, with 24 bases between them. Generated by immunoSEQ multiplex PCR, the TCRdb table keeps only in-frame clones and is missing some. The table includes around 230,000 clones, 65% to 85% detected once. The rearrangement uses TRBV2 and TRBJ2-7, with D possibly matching TRBD1 (5 bases). The sequence derives from a woman between 45 and 60 years old with acute or convalescent COVID-19. Sequencing used peripheral blood. CDR3 in amino acids: CASRPDRPLSGEQYF. The CDR3 nucleotides are TGTGCCAGCCGTCCGGACCGACCTCTCTCAGGGGAGCAGTACTTC.